The 16 T cell receptor beta chains presented below share a single source sample, sequenced in a study of cytomegalovirus exposure and HLA in healthy donors. Primers for the PCR totalled 60 Vbeta and 13 Jbeta. Assay: immunoSEQ multiplex PCR; the TCRdb copy retains only in-frame clones and omits some. The data contain more than 95,000 clones, under 80% of them singletons. The specimen was PBMCs. These receptors originate from an older woman in good health and CMV-seropositive.

The chain combines TRBV5-5 with TRBJ1-1; TRBD1 might be the D (6 bases). The CDR3 sequence is 16 residues long. The V gene lost 0 bases and the J gene lost 0 bases, with 12 bases spanning the gap. Germline assignment: CDR1 SGHKS and CDR2 YYEKEE (reference sequence). CDR3 region: CASSLAGQGMNTEAFF. The CDR3 DNA follows: TGTGCCAGCAGCTTGGCCGGGCAGGGGATGAACACTGAAGCTTTCTTT. Filled out from reference TRBV5-5 and TRBJ1-1, the complete variable domain reads DAGVTQSPTHLIKTRGQQVTLRCSPISGHKSVSWYQQVLGQGPQFIFQYYEKEERGRGNFPDRFSARQFPNYSSELNVNALLLGDSALYLCASSLAGQGMNTEAFFGQGTRLTVV.

The chain joins TRBV29-1 to TRBJ2-3; 7 bases match TRBD2. There are 16 residues in the CDR3. Germline CDR1 and CDR2: SQVTM and ANQGSEA. J gave up 4 bases and V 7 bases, and 17 bases lay outside the gene matches. CDR3 sequence: CSAHLTSRISPDTQYF. In DNA, the CDR3 is TGCAGCGCTCACCTGACTAGCCGCATATCCCCAGATACGCAGTATTTT.

The chain links TRBV18 to TRBJ1-5; D gene uncertain. Germline V gene sequence: CDR1 KGHSH, CDR2 LQKENI. The V and J ends lost 1 base and 5 bases respectively, with 9 bases between them. The CDR3 has 14 residues. The CDR3, as DNA: TGTGCCAGCTCACCACTTGCCGGAGATCAGCCCCAGCATTTT. Its translation is CASSPLAGDQPQHF.

The gene calls are TRBV27 and TRBJ2-1; 7 nucleotides line up with TRBD2. The CDR3 sequence is 15 residues long. The junction had 13 bases not matched to a gene; V was cut back by 9 bases and J by 5 bases. Germline CDR1 is MNHEY and CDR2 is SMNVEV (reference sequence). CDR3 DNA sequence: TGTGCCAGTAAAAGCCCGGCTAGCGGAAACAATGAGCAGTTCTTC. Residues: CASKSPASGNNEQFF.

This chain uses TRBV2 with TRBJ2-4; 10 bases agree with TRBD2. The CDR3 contains 16 residues. The V gene end was trimmed by 7 bases and the J gene end by 5 bases; junction bases not matched to a gene: 11. Germline CDR1 reads SNHLY; CDR2 reads FYNNEI. The CDR3 bases are TGTGCCAGCAATCTGTATCTAGCGGGAGTCCAAAACATTCAGTACTTC. Its translation: CASNLYLAGVQNIQYF.

The rearrangement links TRBV11-3 to TRBJ2-7; a weak D match, TRBD1 (6 bases). V lost 5 bases and J 6 bases, leaving 14 bases between the germline ends. Germline CDR1 is SGHNT and CDR2 is YENEEA. The length of the CDR3 is 13 residues. DNA of the CDR3: TGTGCCAGCAGCGCCACAGGGTTTCGCGAGCAGTACTTC. It is translated as CASSATGFREQYF.

This clone occurred once. The V and J genes are TRBV7-2 and TRBJ1-1; perhaps TRBD1 as D (6 bases). CDR1 SGHTA and CDR2 FQGNSA come from the germline V gene. The CDR3 has 15 residues. Trimming stripped 6 bases from V and 0 bases from J, with 14 bases between. As DNA, the CDR3 is TGTGCCAGCAGAAATCAGGGGAGTTTGAACACTGAAGCTTTCTTT. The encoded protein is CASRNQGSLNTEAFF.

A remark on this clone: The same CDR3 also results from other DNA sequences found in this sample. The chain is built from TRBV7-2 and TRBJ2-1; tentative D call: TRBD2 (6 bases). Per the germline V gene, CDR1 is SGHTA and CDR2 is FQGNSA. The V gene lost 2 bases and the J gene lost 6 bases, with 14 bases spanning the gap. This CDR3 has 15 residues. CDR3 bases: TGTGCCAGCAGCTTACTGTCTAGCGCGGGCAATGAGCAGTTCTTC. It encodes CASSLLSSAGNEQFF.

The gene calls are TRBV5-1 and TRBJ2-1; 11 nucleotides line up with TRBD1. The CDR3 is 16 residues long. Germline V gene lookup returns CDR1 SGHRS and CDR2 YFSETQ. The trim removed 5 bases at V and 8 bases at J, leaving 12 bases unmatched. The CDR3 coding sequence is TGCGCCAGCAGAGGTAGAGTGGGACAGGGGGTCTATGAGCAGTTCTTC. It specifies CASRGRVGQGVYEQFF.

This clone appeared a few times. The chain is built from TRBV6-5 and TRBJ2-7; no reliable D call. V dropped 5 bases and J dropped 2 bases, with 10 bases sitting between them. CDR3 length equals 13 residues. CDR1 is MNHEY, CDR2 SVGAGI, per germline. The CDR3 here is CASSAGSPYEQYF. The CDR3 coding sequence is TGTGCCAGCAGTGCAGGCTCTCCCTACGAGCAGTACTTC.

This chain joins TRBV5-8 and TRBJ2-3, with TRBD2 as a possible D gene (5 bases). CDR1 and CDR2 (germline): SGHTS, YDEGEE. The CDR3 has 15 amino acids. V shed 4 bases and J shed 3 bases, with 15 bases lying between them. CDR3 region: CASSEKRVVTDTQYF. Here the CDR3 DNA reads TGTGCCAGCAGCGAGAAGAGGGTAGTGACAGATACGCAGTATTTT.

This chain links TRBV5-4 with TRBJ2-1; 15 bases are shared with TRBD2. Germline CDR1 is SGHNT and CDR2 is YYREEE (reference sequence). The CDR3 length is 16 residues. The ends lost 7 bases at V and 0 bases at J; junction bases unmatched: 2. The DNA of the CDR3 is TGTGCCAGCGGGACTAGCGGGAGGAGCTCCTACAATGAGCAGTTCTTC. Protein product: CASGTSGRSSYNEQFF.

Worth noting for this clone: One junction end disagrees with the germline gene, perhaps due to a read error. Other DNA sequences in the sample encode the same CDR3. This chain joins TRBV5-4 and TRBJ2-7, with TRBD2 identical over 11 bases. In germline, CDR1 is SGHNT, CDR2 YYREEE (reference sequence). The CDR3 runs 15 residues. In DNA form, the CDR3 reads TGTGCCAGCAGCTTGGTGTCTAGCGGGGGGTACGAGCAGTATTTC. Translated, it gives CASSLVSSGGYEQYF.

The chain combines TRBV7-9 with TRBJ2-3, with 12 bases fitting TRBD2. In germline, CDR1 is SEHNR, CDR2 FQNEAQ (reference sequence). The CDR3 is 15 amino acids. V was pared by 6 bases and J by 2 bases, with 3 bases of the junction left unmatched. The CDR3 DNA reads TGTGCCAGCAGTGGACTAGCGGGGATCACAGATACGCAGTATTTT. Amino acids: CASSGLAGITDTQYF.

This rearrangement joins TRBV27 to TRBJ2-6; D gene unclear. This CDR3 has 13 amino acids. CDR1 and CDR2 from the germline V gene are MNHEY and SMNVEV (reference sequence). Trimming cost V 3 bases and J 2 bases, with 2 bases left between them. The CDR3 bases are TGTGCCAGCAGTTTTACTGGGGCCAACGTCCTGACTTTC. Its protein product is CASSFTGANVLTF.

The chain links TRBV7-2 to TRBJ2-6; weak D call: TRBD2 (6 bases). V was clipped by 5 bases and J by 1 base, with 9 bases between them. The CDR3 contains 15 residues. Germline lookup yields CDR1 SGHTA and CDR2 FQGNSA. CDR3 sequence reads: CASSPRGSGANVLTF. The CDR3 DNA reads as TGTGCCAGCAGCCCTCGGGGGTCTGGGGCCAACGTCCTGACTTTC.